Here is one TCR beta chain with its context. Replicate PCRs run on sorted subsets employed 200 ng DNA, 25,000 to 35,000 T cell genomes. Clones were read by immunoSEQ multiplex PCR, and TCRdb kept only the in-frame ones, dropping some. The table includes approximately 600,000 clones, approximately 95% detected once. Trimming removed 2 bases from V and 0 bases from J, with 4 bases in between. The germline gives CDR1 MNHEY, CDR2 SMNVEV (reference sequence). The CDR3 is made up of 13 amino acids. These data belong to a study of shared clonotypes between healthy human individuals. Naive CD8 cells comprised CD45RO-negative, CCR7-positively selected cells, excluding terminally differentiated effector memory CD45RA+ cells.

The sequencing input was naive CD8+ T cells sorted from blood. The TCR originated in a woman in her thirties in good health. This rearrangement joins TRBV27 to TRBJ1-2, with D unclear. As DNA, the CDR3 is TGTGCCAGCAGTTTAACAGCTAACTATGGCTACACCTTC. It is translated as CASSLTANYGYTF.